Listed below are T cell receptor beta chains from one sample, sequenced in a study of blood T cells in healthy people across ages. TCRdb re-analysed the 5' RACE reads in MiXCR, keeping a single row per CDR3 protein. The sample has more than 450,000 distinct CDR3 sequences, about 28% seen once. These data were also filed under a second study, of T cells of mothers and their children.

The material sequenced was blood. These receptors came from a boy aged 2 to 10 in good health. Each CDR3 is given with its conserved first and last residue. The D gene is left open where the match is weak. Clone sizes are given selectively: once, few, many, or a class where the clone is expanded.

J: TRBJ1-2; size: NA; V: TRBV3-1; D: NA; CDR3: CASSRRPDGYTF; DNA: TGTGCCAGCAGCCGCCGACCTGATGGCTACACCTTC
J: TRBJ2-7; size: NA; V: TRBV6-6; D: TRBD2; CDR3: CASRTSETYEQYF; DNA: TGTGCCAGCAGGACTAGCGAGACCTACGAGCAGTACTTC
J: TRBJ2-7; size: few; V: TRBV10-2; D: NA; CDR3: CASSGGPNYEQYF; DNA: TGCGCCAGCAGTGGAGGGCCGAACTACGAGCAGTACTTC
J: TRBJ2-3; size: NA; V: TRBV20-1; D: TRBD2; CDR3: CSARDSGLASDTQYF; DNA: TGCAGTGCTAGAGATTCCGGACTAGCTTCAGATACGCAGTATTTT
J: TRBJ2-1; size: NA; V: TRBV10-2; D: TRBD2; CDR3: CASGLVHEQFF; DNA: TGCGCCAGCGGACTAGTACATGAGCAGTTCTTC
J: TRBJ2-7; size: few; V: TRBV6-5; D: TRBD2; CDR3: CASSSGLAFSYEQYF; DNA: TGTGCCAGCAGTTCCGGACTAGCGTTCTCCTACGAGCAGTACTTC
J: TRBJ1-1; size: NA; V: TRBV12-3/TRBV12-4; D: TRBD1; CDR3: CASSFQGASEAFF; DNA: TGTGCCAGCAGTTTCCAGGGGGCGTCTGAAGCTTTCTTT
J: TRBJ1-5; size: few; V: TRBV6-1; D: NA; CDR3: CASMGTFVDQPQHF; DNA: TGTGCCAGCATGGGGACATTCGTCGATCAGCCCCAGCATTTT
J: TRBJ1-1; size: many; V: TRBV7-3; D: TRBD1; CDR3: CASRPDRDTEAFF; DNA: TGTGCCAGCAGGCCTGACAGGGACACTGAAGCTTTCTTT
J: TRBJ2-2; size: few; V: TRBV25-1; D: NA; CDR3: CASSEYPGELFF; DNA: TGTGCCAGCAGTGAATACCCCGGGGAGCTGTTTTTT
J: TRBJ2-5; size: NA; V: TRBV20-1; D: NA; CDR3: CSAEGSEETQYF; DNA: TGCAGTGCCGAGGGGTCGGAAGAGACCCAGTACTTC
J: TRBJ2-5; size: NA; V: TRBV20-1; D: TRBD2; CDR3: CSAAAASGRAETQYF; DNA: TGCAGTGCTGCTGCGGCTAGCGGGAGGGCCGAGACCCAGTACTTC
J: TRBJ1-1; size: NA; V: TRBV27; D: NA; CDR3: CASSLSSSMNTEAFF; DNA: TGTGCCAGCAGTTTATCGAGCAGTATGAACACTGAAGCTTTCTTT
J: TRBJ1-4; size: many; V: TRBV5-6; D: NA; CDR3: CASSFRGRRTEKLFF; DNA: TGTGCCAGCAGCTTCAGGGGCAGACGGACTGAAAAACTGTTTTTT
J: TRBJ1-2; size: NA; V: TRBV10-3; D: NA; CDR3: CAFPPSYGYTF; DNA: TGTGCCTTTCCTCCTTCCTATGGCTACACCTTC
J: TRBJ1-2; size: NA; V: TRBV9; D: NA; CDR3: CASSVAEGSPGYGYTF; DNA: TGTGCCAGCAGCGTAGCCGAGGGGTCCCCCGGGTATGGCTACACCTTC
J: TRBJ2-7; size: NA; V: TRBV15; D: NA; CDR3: CATDRDNSYEQYF; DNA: TGTGCCACCGACCGGGACAATTCCTACGAGCAGTACTTC
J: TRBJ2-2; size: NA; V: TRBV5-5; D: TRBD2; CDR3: CASSSGPAGTGELFF; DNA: TGTGCCAGCAGCTCGGGACCAGCGGGAACCGGGGAGCTGTTTTTT
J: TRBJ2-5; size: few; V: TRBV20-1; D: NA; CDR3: CSAVGETQYF; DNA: TGCAGTGCTGTAGGGGAGACCCAGTACTTC
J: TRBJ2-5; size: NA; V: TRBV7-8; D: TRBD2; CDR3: CASIPLIAGLQETQYF; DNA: TGTGCCAGCATCCCCCTGATAGCGGGGCTCCAAGAGACCCAGTACTTC
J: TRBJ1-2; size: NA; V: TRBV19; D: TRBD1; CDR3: CASSMRRQGADGYTF; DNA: TGTGCCAGTAGTATGCGGCGGCAGGGGGCGGATGGCTACACCTTC
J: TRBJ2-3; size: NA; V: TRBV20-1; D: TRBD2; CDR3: CSATGRESTDTQYF; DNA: TGCAGTGCGACCGGGAGGGAGAGCACAGATACGCAGTATTTT
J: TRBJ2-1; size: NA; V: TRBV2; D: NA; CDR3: CASSEGTGLGNEQFF; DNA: TGTGCCAGCAGTGAAGGTACTGGCCTTGGGAATGAGCAGTTCTTC
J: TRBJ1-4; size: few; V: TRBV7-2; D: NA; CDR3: CASNHPPGAGEKLFF; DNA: TGTGCCAGCAACCATCCTCCGGGGGCGGGGGAAAAACTGTTTTTT
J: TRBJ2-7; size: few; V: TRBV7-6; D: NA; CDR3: CASSKGLGGVYEQYF; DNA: TGTGCCAGCAGTAAAGGGCTTGGGGGCGTCTACGAGCAGTACTTC
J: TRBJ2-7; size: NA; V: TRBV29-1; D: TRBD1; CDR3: CSAAGTGLYEQYF; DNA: TGCAGCGCCGCCGGGACAGGGCTCTACGAGCAGTACTTC
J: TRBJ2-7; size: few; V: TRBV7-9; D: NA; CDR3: CASSFPPPQDEQYF; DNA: TGTGCCAGCAGCTTTCCCCCGCCTCAGGACGAGCAGTACTTC
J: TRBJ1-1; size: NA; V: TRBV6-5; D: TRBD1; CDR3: CASYTRQGRNTEAFF; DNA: TGTGCCAGTTACACCCGACAGGGTAGGAACACTGAAGCTTTCTTT
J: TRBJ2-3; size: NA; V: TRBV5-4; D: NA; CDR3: CASTVQFGGTDTQYF; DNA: TGTGCCAGCACCGTCCAGTTCGGGGGCACAGATACGCAGTATTTT
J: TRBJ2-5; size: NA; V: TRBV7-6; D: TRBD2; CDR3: CASSHPPLAVQETQYF; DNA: TGTGCCAGCAGCCACCCTCCCCTAGCGGTTCAAGAGACCCAGTACTTC
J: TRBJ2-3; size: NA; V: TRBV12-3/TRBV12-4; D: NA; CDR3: CASSLGTATDTQYF; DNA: TGTGCCAGCAGTTTAGGGACTGCCACAGATACGCAGTATTTT
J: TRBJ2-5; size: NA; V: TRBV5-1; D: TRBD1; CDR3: CASSPRTGVVETQYF; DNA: TGCGCCAGCAGCCCACGGACAGGGGTGGTAGAGACCCAGTACTTC
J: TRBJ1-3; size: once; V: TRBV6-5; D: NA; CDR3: CASSYSGSSGNTIYF; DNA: TGTGCCAGCAGTTACTCTGGCAGCTCTGGAAACACCATATATTTT
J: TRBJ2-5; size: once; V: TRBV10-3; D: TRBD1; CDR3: CAISESWPVGTGQETQYF; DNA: TGTGCCATCAGTGAGTCTTGGCCAGTGGGGACAGGCCAAGAGACCCAGTACTTC
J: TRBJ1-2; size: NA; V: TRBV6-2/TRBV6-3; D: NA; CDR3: CASLQAIGGTDGYTF; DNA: TGTGCCAGCCTACAAGCAATTGGGGGAACGGATGGCTACACCTTC
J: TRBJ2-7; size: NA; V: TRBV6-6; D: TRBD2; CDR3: CASSHNGGDIEQYF; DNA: TGTGCCAGCAGTCACAACGGGGGGGATATCGAGCAGTACTTC
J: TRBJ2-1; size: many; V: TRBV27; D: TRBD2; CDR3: CASSPLAGSYNEQFF; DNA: TGTGCCAGCAGTCCCCTAGCGGGAAGCTACAATGAGCAGTTCTTC
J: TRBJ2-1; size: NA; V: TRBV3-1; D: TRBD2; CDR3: CASSQEERGADNEQFF; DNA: TGTGCCAGCAGCCAAGAGGAGCGGGGGGCGGACAATGAGCAGTTCTTC
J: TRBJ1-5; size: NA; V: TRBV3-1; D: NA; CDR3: CASSAQNQPQHF; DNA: TGTGCCAGCTCCGCGCAAAATCAGCCCCAGCATTTT